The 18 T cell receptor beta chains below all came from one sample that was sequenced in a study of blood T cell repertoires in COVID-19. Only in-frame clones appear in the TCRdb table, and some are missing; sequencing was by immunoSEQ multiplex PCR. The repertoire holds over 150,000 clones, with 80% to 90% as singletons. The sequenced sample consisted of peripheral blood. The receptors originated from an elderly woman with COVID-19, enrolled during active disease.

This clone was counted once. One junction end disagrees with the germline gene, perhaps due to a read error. The CDR3 loop is CASIGLTGVF. Written as DNA, the CDR3 is TGTGCCAGCATTGGTCTAACGGGGGTCTTC. V usage is TRBV5-5 and J usage is TRBJ1-2; D is perhaps TRBD1 (5 bases). Germline assignment: CDR1 SGHKS and CDR2 YYEKEE (reference sequence). CDR3 length: 10 residues.

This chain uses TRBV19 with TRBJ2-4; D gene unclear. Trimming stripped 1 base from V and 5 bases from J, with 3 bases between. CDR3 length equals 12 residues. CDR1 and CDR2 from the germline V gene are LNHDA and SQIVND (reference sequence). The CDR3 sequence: CASSIGQNIQYF. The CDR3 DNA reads TGTGCCAGTAGTATAGGGCAAAACATTCAGTACTTC.

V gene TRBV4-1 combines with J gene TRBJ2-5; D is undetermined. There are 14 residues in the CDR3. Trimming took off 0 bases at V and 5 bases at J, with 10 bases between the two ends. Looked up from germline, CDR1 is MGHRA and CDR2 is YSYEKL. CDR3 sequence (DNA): TGCGCCAGCAGCCAAGATCCTAGTAGGGAGACCCAGTACTTC. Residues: CASSQDPSRETQYF.

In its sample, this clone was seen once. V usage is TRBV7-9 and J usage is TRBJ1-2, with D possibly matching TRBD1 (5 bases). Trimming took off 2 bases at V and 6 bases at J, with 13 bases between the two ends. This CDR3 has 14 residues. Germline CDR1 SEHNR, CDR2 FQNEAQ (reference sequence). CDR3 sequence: CASSLYPFRDGYTF. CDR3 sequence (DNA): TGTGCCAGCAGCTTATACCCCTTCAGGGATGGCTACACCTTC. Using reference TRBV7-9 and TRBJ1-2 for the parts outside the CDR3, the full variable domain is DTGVSQNPRHKITKRGQNVTFRCDPISEHNRLYWYRQTLGQGPEFLTYFQNEAQLEKSRLLSDRFSAERPKGSFSTLEIQRTEQGDSAMYLCASSLYPFRDGYTFGSGTRLTVV.

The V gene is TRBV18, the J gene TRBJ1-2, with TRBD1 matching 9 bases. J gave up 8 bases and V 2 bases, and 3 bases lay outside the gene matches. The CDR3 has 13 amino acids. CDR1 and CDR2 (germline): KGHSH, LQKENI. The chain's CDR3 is CASSPRTGDGYTF. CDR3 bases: TGTGCCAGCTCACCAAGGACAGGGGACGGCTACACCTTC. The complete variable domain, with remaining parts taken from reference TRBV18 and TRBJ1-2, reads NAGVMQNPRHLVRRRGQEARLRCSPMKGHSHVYWYRQLPEEGLKFMVYLQKENIIDESGMPKERFSAEFPKEGPSILRIQQVVRGDSAAYFCASSPRTGDGYTFGSGTRLTVV.

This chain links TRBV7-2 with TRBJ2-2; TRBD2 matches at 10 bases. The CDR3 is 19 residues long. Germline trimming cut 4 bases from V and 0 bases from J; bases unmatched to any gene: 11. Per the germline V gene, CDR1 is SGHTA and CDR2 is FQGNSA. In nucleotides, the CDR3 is TGTGCCAGCAGCTCACGGGATCTAGCGGGGGCCCCGAACACCGGGGAGCTGTTTTTT. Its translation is CASSSRDLAGAPNTGELFF. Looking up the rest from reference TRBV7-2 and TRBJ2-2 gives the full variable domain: GAGVSQSPSNKVTEKGKDVELRCDPISGHTALYWYRQSLGQGLEFLIYFQGNSAPDKSGLPSDRFSAERTGGSVSTLTIQRTQQEDSAVYLCASSSRDLAGAPNTGELFFGEGSRLTVL.

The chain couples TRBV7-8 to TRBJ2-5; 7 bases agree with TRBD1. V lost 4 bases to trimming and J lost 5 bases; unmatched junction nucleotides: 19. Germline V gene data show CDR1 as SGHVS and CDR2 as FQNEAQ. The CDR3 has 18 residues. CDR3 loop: CASSSGWDSPGLNETQYF. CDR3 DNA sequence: TGTGCCAGCAGCTCAGGGTGGGACAGCCCGGGTCTGAACGAGACCCAGTACTTC. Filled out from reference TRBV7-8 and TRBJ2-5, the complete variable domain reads GAGVSQSPRYKVAKRGQDVALRCDPISGHVSLFWYQQALGQGPEFLTYFQNEAQLDKSGLPSDRFFAERPEGSVSTLKIQRTQQEDSAVYLCASSSGWDSPGLNETQYFGPGTRLLVL.

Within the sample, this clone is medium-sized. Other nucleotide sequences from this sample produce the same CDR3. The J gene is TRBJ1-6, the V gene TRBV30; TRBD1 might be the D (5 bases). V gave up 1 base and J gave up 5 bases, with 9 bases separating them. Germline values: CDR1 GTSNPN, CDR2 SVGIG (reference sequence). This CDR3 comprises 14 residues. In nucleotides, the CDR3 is TGTGCCTGGAGTGGGGGCCAGGATAATTCACCCCTCCACTTT. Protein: CAWSGGQDNSPLHF.

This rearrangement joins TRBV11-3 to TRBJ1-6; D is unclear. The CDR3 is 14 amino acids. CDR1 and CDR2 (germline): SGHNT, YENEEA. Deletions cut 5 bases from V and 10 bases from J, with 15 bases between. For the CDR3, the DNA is TGTGCCAGCAGCCACCGACGGGGTCAGTCACCCCTCCACTTT. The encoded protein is CASSHRRGQSPLHF.

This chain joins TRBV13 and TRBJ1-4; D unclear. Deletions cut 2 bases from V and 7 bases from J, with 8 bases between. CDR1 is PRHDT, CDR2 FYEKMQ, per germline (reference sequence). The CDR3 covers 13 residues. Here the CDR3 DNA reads TGTGCCAGCAGCTTATCCGGGGTTGAAAAACTGTTTTTT. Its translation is CASSLSGVEKLFF. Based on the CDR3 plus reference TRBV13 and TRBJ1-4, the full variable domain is AAGVIQSPRHLIKEKRETATLKCYPIPRHDTVYWYQQGPGQDPQFLISFYEKMQSDKGSIPDRFSAQQFSDYHSELNMSSLELGDSALYFCASSLSGVEKLFFGSGTQLSVL.

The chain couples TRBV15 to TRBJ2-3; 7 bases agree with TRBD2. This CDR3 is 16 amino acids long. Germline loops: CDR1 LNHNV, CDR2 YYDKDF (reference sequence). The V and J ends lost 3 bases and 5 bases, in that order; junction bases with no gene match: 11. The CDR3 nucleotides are TGTGCCACCAGCAGTAGTTGGGGGGAGGGCCAAGATACGCAGTATTTT. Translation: CATSSSWGEGQDTQYF.

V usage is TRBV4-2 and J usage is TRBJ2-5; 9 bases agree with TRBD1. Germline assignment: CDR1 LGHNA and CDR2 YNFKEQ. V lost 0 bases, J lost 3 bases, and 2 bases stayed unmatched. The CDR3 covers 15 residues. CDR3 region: CASSQDRQGEETQYF. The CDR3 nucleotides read TGTGCCAGCAGCCAAGATAGACAGGGGGAAGAGACCCAGTACTTC.

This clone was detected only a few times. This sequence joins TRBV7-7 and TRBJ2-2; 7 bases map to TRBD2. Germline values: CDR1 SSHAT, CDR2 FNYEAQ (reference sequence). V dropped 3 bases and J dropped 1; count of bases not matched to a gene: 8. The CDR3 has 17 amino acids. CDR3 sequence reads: CASSFGLAAVNTGELFF. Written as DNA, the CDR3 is TGTGCCAGCAGCTTCGGGCTAGCGGCCGTGAACACCGGGGAGCTGTTTTTT. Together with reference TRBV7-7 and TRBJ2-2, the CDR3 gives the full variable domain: GAGVSQSPRYKVTKRGQDVTLRCDPISSHATLYWYQQALGQGPEFLTYFNYEAQPDKSGLPSDRFSAERPEGSISTLTIQRTEQRDSAMYRCASSFGLAAVNTGELFFGEGSRLTVL.

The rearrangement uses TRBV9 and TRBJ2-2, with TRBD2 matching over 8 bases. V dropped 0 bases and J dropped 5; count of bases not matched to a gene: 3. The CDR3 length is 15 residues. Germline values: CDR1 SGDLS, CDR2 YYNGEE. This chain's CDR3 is CASSVDGRGTGELFF. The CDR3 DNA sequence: TGTGCCAGCAGCGTAGACGGGAGGGGGACCGGGGAGCTGTTTTTT.

This CDR3 is CASSLGTAPTNEKLFF. CDR3 coding DNA: TGTGCCAGCAGCTTAGGGACAGCCCCAACTAATGAAAAACTGTTTTTT. The chain couples TRBV7-9 to TRBJ1-4, with D perhaps matching TRBD1 (6 bases). Germline-derived CDR1 and CDR2 are SEHNR and FQNEAQ (reference sequence). CDR3 length equals 16 residues. V was shortened by 1 base and J by 0 bases, with 9 bases between the two germline ends.

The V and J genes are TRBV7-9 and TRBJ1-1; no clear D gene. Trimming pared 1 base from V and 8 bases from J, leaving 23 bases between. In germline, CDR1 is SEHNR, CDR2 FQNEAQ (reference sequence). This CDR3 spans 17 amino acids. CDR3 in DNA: TGTGCCAGCAGCTTAGGTCCTCGCGGGTGGGGAGGCCCCGAAGCTTTCTTT. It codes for CASSLGPRGWGGPEAFF.

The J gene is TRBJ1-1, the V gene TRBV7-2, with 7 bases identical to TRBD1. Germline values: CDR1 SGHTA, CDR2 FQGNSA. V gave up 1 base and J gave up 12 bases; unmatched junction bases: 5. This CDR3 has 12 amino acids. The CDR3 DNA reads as TGTGCCAGCAGCTTAGACAGGGGTGGAACTTTCTTT. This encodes CASSLDRGGTFF.

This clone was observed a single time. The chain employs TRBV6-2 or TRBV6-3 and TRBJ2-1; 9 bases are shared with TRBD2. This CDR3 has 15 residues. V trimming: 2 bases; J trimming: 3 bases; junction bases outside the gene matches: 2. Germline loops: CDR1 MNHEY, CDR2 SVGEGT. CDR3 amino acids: CASSYGREGYNEQFF. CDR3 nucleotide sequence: TGTGCCAGCAGTTACGGGCGGGAGGGCTACAATGAGCAGTTCTTC.